This TCR beta chain is from a study of T cells in localized non-small cell lung cancer. Study-level results: It was uninvolved adjacent lung that showed the highest T cell clonality, exceeding tumor. Sequencing involved a lone tumor region, leaving heterogeneity possible. In adjacent lung, a median roughly 60 of the top 100 tumor clones were found.

On this clone: Its specificity is unknown.

Data came from immunoSEQ multiplex PCR; TCRdb stores just in-frame clones and leaves some out. Counted here are about 41,000 clones, around nine tenths occurring once; the ten biggest clones make up more than 2%. The sample was peripheral blood, taken before any cancer treatment. The TCR comes from a female donor over 55 with stage I squamous cell lung carcinoma.

The CDR3 is CASSLTGGPPDTQYF. The CDR3 nucleotides are TGTGCCAGCAGCTTAACTGGGGGTCCACCGGATACGCAGTATTTT. J is TRBJ2-3 and V is TRBV7-3; D may be TRBD1 or TRBD2 (5 bases each). The V end lost 0 bases, the J end lost 6 bases, and 13 bases lay between the germline ends. From germline, CDR1 is SGHTA and CDR2 FQGTGA. The CDR3 runs 15 residues.